A selection of T cell receptor beta chains follows, all from one sample in a study of chemoradiotherapy in HPV16-positive cancers. The data were produced by immunoSEQ multiplex PCR, yet TCRdb's version contains in-frame clones alone and is incomplete. The repertoire holds tens of thousands of clones, with around 90% as singletons. The sequences come from blood, collected from a patient who underwent chemoradiotherapy. All receptors come from a human donor with HPV-associated anogenital cancer. Each CDR3 is given with its conserved first and last residue. The D gene is left open where the match is weak. Expanded clones are given a class, and other clones once, few, many or no size at all.

>TRBV19|NA|TRBJ2-2|NA
TGTGCCAGCCTGCCGGGAGTCGCGAACACCGGGGAGCTGTTTTTT
CASLPGVANTGELFF
>TRBV5-1|TRBD1|TRBJ1-1|NA
TGCGCCAGCAGCTCTCCGGGACAGGGGACCCCTGAAGCTTTCTTT
CASSSPGQGTPEAFF
>TRBV5-6|TRBD1|TRBJ2-7|NA
TGTGCCAGCAGCCAGGGACAGGGAAAATACGAGCAGTACTTC
CASSQGQGKYEQYF
>TRBV11-2|NA|TRBJ1-1|NA
TGTGCCAGCAGCTTAGATCGGGCGGCAGGGAACACTGAAGCTTTCTTT
CASSLDRAAGNTEAFF
>TRBV5-1|TRBD1|TRBJ2-7|NA
TGCGCCAGCTACTCCGGGACAGGGGGCATCTACGAGCAGTACTTC
CASYSGTGGIYEQYF
>TRBV28|NA|TRBJ1-1|NA
TGTGCCAGCAGTTTACCATACACCGGGGTGAACACTGAAGCTTTCTTT
CASSLPYTGVNTEAFF
>TRBV28|NA|TRBJ1-2|NA
TGTGCCAGCAGTATGGGCAGGGCGAATGGCTACACCTTC
CASSMGRANGYTF
>TRBV4-1|NA|TRBJ2-3|NA
TGCGCCAGCAGCCCCTCCTTGACAGTAAGCACAGATACGCAGTATTTT
CASSPSLTVSTDTQYF
>TRBV19|NA|TRBJ1-2|NA
TGTGCCAGTAGTATACCCAGGGCGGCTAACTATGGCTACACCTTC
CASSIPRAANYGYTF
>TRBV29-1|TRBD1|TRBJ2-5|NA
TGCAGCGCAGACAGGGCCCAAGAGACCCAGTACTTC
CSADRAQETQYF
>TRBV13|NA|TRBJ2-3|NA
TGTGCCAGCAGCTTAAGCGACACTAGGGGCTCTTTCACAGATACGCAGTATTTT
CASSLSDTRGSFTDTQYF
>TRBV7-8|NA|TRBJ2-6|NA
TGTGCCAGCGGGGGAGTTGGGGCCAACGTCCTGACTTTC
CASGGVGANVLTF
>TRBV7-2|TRBD1|TRBJ2-7|NA
TGTGCCAGCAGCTTCAAGACAGGGGGCGTCTACGAGCAGTACTTC
CASSFKTGGVYEQYF
>TRBV15|NA|TRBJ2-3|NA
TGTGCCACCAGCAGGGACCAGGGGACAGATACGCAGTATTTT
CATSRDQGTDTQYF
>TRBV7-2|TRBD1|TRBJ2-1|once
TGTGCCAGCAGCTTAGTGGGGTCACCGGGACAGACCTACAATGAGCAGTTCTTC
CASSLVGSPGQTYNEQFF
>TRBV27|NA|TRBJ1-5|NA
TGTGCCAGCCCCCGTCGACTTACCGGGGATAGCAATCAGCCCCAGCATTTT
CASPRRLTGDSNQPQHF
>TRBV7-2|NA|TRBJ1-2|NA
TGTGCCAGCAGCTTACGGCGAGGGGACTATGGCTACACCTTC
CASSLRRGDYGYTF
>TRBV6-5|TRBD1|TRBJ1-2|NA
TGTGCCAGCAGTTACTCGGGGACAGCCTATGGCTACACCTTC
CASSYSGTAYGYTF
>TRBV5-5|NA|TRBJ1-1|NA
TGTGCCAGCAGCTCCCAACGTTGGCCTGAAGCTTTCTTT
CASSSQRWPEAFF
>TRBV21-1|NA|TRBJ2-7|NA
TGTGCCAGCAGCAAAGGCCCGGCAGGCCCAACCTACGAGCAGTACTTC
CASSKGPAGPTYEQYF
>TRBV6-5|NA|TRBJ2-3|NA
TGTGCCAGCAGTTCCGGGACCACAGATACGCAGTATTTT
CASSSGTTDTQYF
>TRBV19|NA|TRBJ2-2|once
TGTGCCAGTAGTCCCTCCGTCGGGGAGCTGTTTTTT
CASSPSVGELFF
>TRBV6-5|NA|TRBJ1-1|NA
TGTGCCAGCAGTTACTCGGGGGAAACTGAAGCTTTCTTT
CASSYSGETEAFF
>TRBV5-6|TRBD1|TRBJ1-1|NA
TGTGCCAGCAGCACACAGGGGGGTTTTTCTGAAGCTTTCTTT
CASSTQGGFSEAFF
>TRBV6-6|NA|TRBJ2-7|NA
TGTGCCAGCAGTGGGGGCAGGGTCCACGAGCAGTACTTC
CASSGGRVHEQYF
>TRBV7-9|NA|TRBJ2-1|NA
TGTGCCAGCAGCTGGAACCCATACAATGAGCAGTTCTTC
CASSWNPYNEQFF
>TRBV7-9|NA|TRBJ1-2|NA
TGTGCCAGCAGCTTAGGAGGGGAGGGGATCTATGGCTACACCTTC
CASSLGGEGIYGYTF
>TRBV5-6|TRBD1|TRBJ2-5|NA
TGTGCCAGCAGCTCATTAGGACAGGGACCCGACGTGAAGACCCAGTACTTC
CASSSLGQGPDVKTQYF
>TRBV9|NA|TRBJ2-1|NA
TGTGCCAGCAGCGTAAAAGAGGGCTCCTACAATGAGCAGTTCTTC
CASSVKEGSYNEQFF
>TRBV6-1|NA|TRBJ2-7|NA
TGTGCCAGCAGTGAAGCTTGGGGTTGGGGCGAGCAGTACTTC
CASSEAWGWGEQYF
>TRBV5-1|NA|TRBJ2-3|NA
TGCGCCAGCAGATTAGACAGTTCTAGCACAGATACGCAGTATTTT
CASRLDSSSTDTQYF
>TRBV28|NA|TRBJ2-7|NA
TGTGCCAGCAGTGGGATAGGAGAGCAGTACTTC
CASSGIGEQYF
>TRBV15|NA|TRBJ1-2|NA
TGTGCCACCAGCAGAGCGGCGAGCAACTATGGCTACACCTTC
CATSRAASNYGYTF
>TRBV7-2|NA|TRBJ2-5|NA
TGTGCCAGCAGCTTTAGTCGGCAGCAAGAGACCCAGTACTTC
CASSFSRQQETQYF
>TRBV7-8|TRBD2|TRBJ2-1|NA
TGTGCCAGCAGCCGCGGGGGGATAGCGGGGGGCTCCTACAATGAGCAGTTCTTC
CASSRGGIAGGSYNEQFF
>TRBV19|NA|TRBJ1-2|NA
TGTGCCAGTAGTATAGAAGTTGGTCGGGGGAACTATGGCTACACCTTC
CASSIEVGRGNYGYTF
>TRBV28|NA|TRBJ1-5|NA
TGTGCCAGCAGTCCCCGCGGAAATCAGCCCCAGCATTTT
CASSPRGNQPQHF
>TRBV20-1|NA|TRBJ1-2|NA
TGCAGTGCTAGGGATGCCTATGGCTACACCTTC
CSARDAYGYTF
>TRBV7-9|NA|TRBJ1-1|NA
TGTGCCAGCAGCTTAGCTACAAGTGGCCAGTTAAACACTGAAGCTTTCTTT
CASSLATSGQLNTEAFF
>TRBV5-5|NA|TRBJ1-1|NA
TGTGCCAGCAGAGCGACAGATTCTTGGACTGAAGCTTTCTTT
CASRATDSWTEAFF
>TRBV7-2|TRBD1|TRBJ2-5|NA
TGTGCCAGCAGAAGGGACAGGGGTCCCGAGACCCAGTACTTC
CASRRDRGPETQYF
>TRBV5-5|NA|TRBJ1-2|NA
TGTGCCAGCAGTTATGGCAACTATGGCTACACCTTC
CASSYGNYGYTF
>TRBV7-9|TRBD2|TRBJ2-1|NA
TGTGCCAGCAGCTTGGGCGGGAGGGACTCCTACAATGAGCAGTTCTTC
CASSLGGRDSYNEQFF
>TRBV27|NA|TRBJ2-1|NA
TGTGCCAGCAGTCCTCAGTCTGATGAGCAGTTCTTC
CASSPQSDEQFF
>TRBV23-1|NA|TRBJ2-4|NA
TGCGCCAGCAGCCACGTGGACATACTAGCCAAAAACATTCAGTACTTC
CASSHVDILAKNIQYF
>TRBV2|NA|TRBJ2-1|NA
TGTGCCAGCAGGGGGGGCTCCTTCTACAATGAGCAGTTCTTC
CASRGGSFYNEQFF
>TRBV2|NA|TRBJ2-7|NA
TGTGCCAGCAGCGTTACTACTTACGGCGAGCAGTACTTC
CASSVTTYGEQYF
>TRBV5-6|NA|TRBJ1-5|once
TGTGCCAGCAGCCTGCAGGGAGGGGACAATCAGCCCCAGCATTTT
CASSLQGGDNQPQHF
>TRBV7-9|NA|TRBJ2-2|NA
TGTGCCAGCAGCCCCCCCAATCCCACCGGGGAGCTGTTTTTT
CASSPPNPTGELFF
>TRBV7-2|TRBD1|TRBJ1-6|NA
TGTGCCAGCAGCGGACAGGGGGCCTTTTATAATTCACCCCTCCACTTT
CASSGQGAFYNSPLHF
>TRBV27|TRBD1|TRBJ1-5|large
TGTGCCAGCAGTCTGTTTGCAGACTTCAGGGGGGTTCAGCCCCAGCATTTT
CASSLFADFRGVQPQHF
>TRBV9|NA|TRBJ2-2|NA
TGTGCCAGCAGCGCATCTCCCGGACTTTCCGGGGAGCTGTTTTTT
CASSASPGLSGELFF
>TRBV28|NA|TRBJ2-1|NA
TGTGCCAGCAGTTTACCTGGGTTCGACAATGAGCAGTTCTTC
CASSLPGFDNEQFF